The text below deals with one T cell receptor (beta chain). The input for sorted-subset replicate PCRs was around 210 ng DNA, some 28,000 T cell genomes. Sequenced by immunoSEQ multiplex PCR; TCRdb stores in-frame clones only, minus some. The table has 2 million to 2.5 million clones, just under 95% seen once. It was into CD45RA+ naive and CD45RA-negative memory subsets that the CD4+ cells were split. The data derive from a study of shared clonotypes between healthy human individuals. About the study: The plates for each donor numbered three CD4 naive, three CD4 memory, two CD8 naive and one CD8 memory.

Germline loops: CDR1 ENHRY, CDR2 SYGVKD. The CDR3 has 14 amino acids. The V end lost 0 bases, the J end lost 4 bases, and 7 bases lay between the germline ends. This clonotype was obtained from a man between 18 and 29 years old in good health. Some clones in this sample may be carry-over from other donors' samples. V usage is TRBV10-3 and J usage is TRBJ1-5; tentative D call: TRBD1 (5 bases). The sample comprised naive CD4+ T cells from PBMCs. The subset was: CD45RA+ positively selected. The CDR3 coding sequence is TGTGCCATCAGTGAGTCGACAGCAAATCAGCCCCAGCATTTT. Protein: CAISESTANQPQHF.